The clone carrying this T cell receptor beta chain appeared a few times. The germline CDR1 and CDR2 sequences are SGHRS and YFSETQ. Trimming pared 3 bases from V and 3 bases from J, leaving 10 bases between. CDR3 length equals 13 residues. This sample is part of a study of blood T cells in healthy people across ages. The use of a sample-barcoded 5' primer and a J-beta primer mix characterized a second PCR of about 7 to 12 cycles. Any given sample supplied a minimum of 3 million CDR3-containing paired-end reads. One entry per CDR3 protein results from TCRdb running MiXCR on the 5' RACE reads. The sample records some 1,800,000 distinct CDR3 sequences, more than 35% being singletons. Each individual donor underwent a draw of approximately 9.8 milliliters of peripheral blood.

This receptor was taken from a human donor in good health. Sequencing was done on a sample of blood. The genes are TRBV5-1 and TRBJ2-7, with D uncertain. CDR3 region: CASSYFDRYEQYF. CDR3 bases: TGCGCCAGCAGCTATTTCGACCGCTACGAGCAGTACTTC.